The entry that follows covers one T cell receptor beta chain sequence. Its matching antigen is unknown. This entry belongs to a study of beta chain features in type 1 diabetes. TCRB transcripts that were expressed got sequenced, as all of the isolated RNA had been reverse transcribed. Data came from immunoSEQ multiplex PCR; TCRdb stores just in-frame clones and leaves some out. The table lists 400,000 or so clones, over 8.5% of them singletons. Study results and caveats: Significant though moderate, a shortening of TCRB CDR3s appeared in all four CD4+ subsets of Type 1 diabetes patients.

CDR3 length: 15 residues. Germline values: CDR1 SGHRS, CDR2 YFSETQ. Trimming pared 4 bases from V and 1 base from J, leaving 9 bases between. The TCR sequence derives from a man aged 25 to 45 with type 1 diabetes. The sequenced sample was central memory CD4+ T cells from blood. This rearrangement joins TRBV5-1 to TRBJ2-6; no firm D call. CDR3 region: CASSLMTSGANVLTF. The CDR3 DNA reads TGCGCCAGCAGCCTTATGACTTCTGGGGCCAACGTCCTGACTTTC.